Given below is one T cell receptor (beta chain) in context. The antigen is undetermined. This sample is drawn from a study of CD8 T cells in ankylosing spondylitis. General observations from the study: Peripheral blood held disease-linked clones only at relatively low frequency, and these were CD8+.

Quantitative barcoded 5'-RACE was used to prepare TCR beta libraries. Each CDR3 protein gets one entry after TCRdb re-called the 5' RACE reads with MiXCR. The sample holds 210,000 or so distinct CDR3 sequences, 7% to 10% seen once. The CDR3 spans 16 residues. Looked up from germline, CDR1 is SEHNR and CDR2 is FQNEAQ (reference sequence). The junction had 4 bases not matched to a gene; V was cut back by 1 base and J by 1 base. Input material: blood, either unsorted or a sorted T cell fraction (not recorded which). V is TRBV7-9 and J is TRBJ1-3; 7 positions agree with TRBD1. This clonotype was obtained from a female donor with ankylosing spondylitis or in good health (not recorded which). The CDR3 DNA reads as TGTGCCAGCAGCTTAGATGAACAGGGGTCTGGAAACACCATATATTTT. It codes for CASSLDEQGSGNTIYF.